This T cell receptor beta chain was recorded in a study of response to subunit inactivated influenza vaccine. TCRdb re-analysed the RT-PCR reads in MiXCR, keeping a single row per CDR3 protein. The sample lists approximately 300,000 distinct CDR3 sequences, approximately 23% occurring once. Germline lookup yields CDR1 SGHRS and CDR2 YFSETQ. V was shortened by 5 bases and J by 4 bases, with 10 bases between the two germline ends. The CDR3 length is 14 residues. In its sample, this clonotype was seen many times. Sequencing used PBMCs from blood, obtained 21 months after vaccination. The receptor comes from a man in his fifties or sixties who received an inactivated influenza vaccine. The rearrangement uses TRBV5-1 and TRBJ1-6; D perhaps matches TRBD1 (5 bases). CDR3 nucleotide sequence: TGCGCCAGCAGTGGGACGACATATAATTCACCCCTCCACTTT. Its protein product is CASSGTTYNSPLHF.